The rows below give T cell receptor beta chains drawn from one sample of a study of OX40 agonist ivuxolimab in advanced cancers. Assay used: immunoSEQ multiplex PCR; TCRdb lists only in-frame clones, some missing. The table has fewer than 70,000 clones, approximately 80% seen once. Sequencing was performed on CD4+ or CD8+ T cells sorted from blood, taken in a trial of the OX40 agonist ivuxolimab. These receptors came from an adult with an advanced solid tumor such as melanoma, head and neck, liver or kidney cancer. Each CDR3 is given with its conserved first and last residue.

V gene: TRBV7-2
CDR3 length: 15
J gene: TRBJ1-6
CDR3 protein: CASSLQGPNNSPLHF

V gene: TRBV15
CDR3 length: 15
J gene: TRBJ2-7
CDR3 protein: CATSVPQGYGDEQYF

V gene: TRBV11-2
CDR3 length: 13
J gene: TRBJ2-5
CDR3 protein: CASSVGLQETQYF

V gene: TRBV19
CDR3 length: 13
J gene: TRBJ1-3
CDR3 protein: CASSILSGNTIYF

V gene: TRBV18
CDR3 length: 15
J gene: TRBJ2-7
CDR3 protein: CASSRPWAGENEQYF

V gene: TRBV6-5
CDR3 length: 15
J gene: TRBJ2-6
CDR3 protein: CASRPDRSGANVLTF

V gene: TRBV7-2
CDR3 length: 14
J gene: TRBJ2-7
CDR3 protein: CASSSTGVGYEQYF

V gene: TRBV6-4
CDR3 length: 14
J gene: TRBJ2-3
CDR3 protein: CASSVDRMTDTQYF

V gene: TRBV11-2
CDR3 length: 16
J gene: TRBJ2-7
CDR3 protein: CASSAKTGTGAYEQYF

V gene: TRBV5-1
CDR3 length: 15
J gene: TRBJ2-7
CDR3 protein: CASSLQGRRDYEQYF

V gene: TRBV6-5
CDR3 length: 14
J gene: TRBJ2-5
CDR3 protein: CASSYDRVRETQYF

V gene: TRBV7-3
CDR3 length: 15
J gene: TRBJ2-1
CDR3 protein: CASSPLAGINNEQFF

V gene: TRBV28
CDR3 length: 15
J gene: TRBJ1-2
CDR3 protein: CASSSQDTLNYGYTF

V gene: TRBV19
CDR3 length: 18
J gene: TRBJ2-1
CDR3 protein: CASSIGLAGVSRYNEQFF

V gene: TRBV4-1
CDR3 length: 17
J gene: TRBJ2-1
CDR3 protein: CASSQIFRTGENNEQFF

V gene: TRBV6-1
CDR3 length: 13
J gene: TRBJ1-5
CDR3 protein: CASSDAQHQPQHF

V gene: TRBV7-2
CDR3 length: 16
J gene: TRBJ1-4
CDR3 protein: CASSPTGPAANEKLFF

V gene: TRBV29-1
CDR3 length: 11
J gene: TRBJ1-2
CDR3 protein: CSVEAGVGYTF

V gene: TRBV7-2
CDR3 length: 13
J gene: TRBJ1-1
CDR3 protein: CASSLTRNTEAFF

V gene: TRBV11-2
CDR3 length: 14
J gene: TRBJ2-7
CDR3 protein: CASSLDPSRAEQYF

V gene: TRBV27
CDR3 length: 14
J gene: TRBJ2-1
CDR3 protein: CASSPSSGRALQFF

V gene: TRBV15
CDR3 length: 14
J gene: NA
CDR3 protein: CATSRDPGVDEQYF

V gene: TRBV6-6
CDR3 length: 15
J gene: TRBJ2-2
CDR3 protein: CASSPTQGAPGELFF

V gene: TRBV18
CDR3 length: 15
J gene: TRBJ1-6
CDR3 protein: CASSLGQGQESPLHF

V gene: TRBV27
CDR3 length: 14
J gene: TRBJ2-6
CDR3 protein: CATTSLSGANVLTF